This T cell receptor (beta chain) was captured by sequencing in a study of OX40 agonist ivuxolimab in advanced cancers. Measured with immunoSEQ multiplex PCR; TCRdb has only the in-frame clones, and not every one. The data contain 42,000 or so clones, around four fifths of them seen just once; the ten biggest clones take up over 12%. Unmatched junction bases numbered 1, after V lost 0 bases and J lost 5 bases. This CDR3 region has 14 residues. Germline loops: CDR1 LGHNA, CDR2 YSLEER. The gene calls are TRBV4-3 and TRBJ2-1; 7 bases map to TRBD2. The sequence was collected from an adult with an advanced solid tumor such as melanoma, head and neck, liver or kidney cancer. Here the sequenced sample was CD4+ or CD8+ T cells sorted from blood, taken in a trial of the OX40 agonist ivuxolimab. CDR3 sequence: CASSQEGTNNEQFF. The DNA of the CDR3 is TGCGCCAGCAGCCAAGAAGGGACTAACAATGAGCAGTTCTTC.